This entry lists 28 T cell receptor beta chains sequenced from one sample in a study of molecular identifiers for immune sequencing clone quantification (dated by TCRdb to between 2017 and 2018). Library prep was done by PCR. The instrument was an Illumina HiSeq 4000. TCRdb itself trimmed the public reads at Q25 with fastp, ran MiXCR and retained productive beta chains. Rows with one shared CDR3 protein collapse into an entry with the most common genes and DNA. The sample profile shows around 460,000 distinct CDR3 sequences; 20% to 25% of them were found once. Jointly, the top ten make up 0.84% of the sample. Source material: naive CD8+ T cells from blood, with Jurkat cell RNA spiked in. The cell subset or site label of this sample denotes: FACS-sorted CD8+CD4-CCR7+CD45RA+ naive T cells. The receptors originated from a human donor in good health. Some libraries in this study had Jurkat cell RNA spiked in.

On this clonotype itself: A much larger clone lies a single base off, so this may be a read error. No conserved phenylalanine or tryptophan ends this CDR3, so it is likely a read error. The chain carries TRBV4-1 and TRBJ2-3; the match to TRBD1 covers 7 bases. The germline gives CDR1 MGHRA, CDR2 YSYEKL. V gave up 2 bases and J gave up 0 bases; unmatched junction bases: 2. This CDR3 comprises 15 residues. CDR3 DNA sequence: TGCGCCAGCAGCCAACACAGGGGAAGCACAGATACGCAGTATCTT. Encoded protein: CASSQHRGSTDTQYL.

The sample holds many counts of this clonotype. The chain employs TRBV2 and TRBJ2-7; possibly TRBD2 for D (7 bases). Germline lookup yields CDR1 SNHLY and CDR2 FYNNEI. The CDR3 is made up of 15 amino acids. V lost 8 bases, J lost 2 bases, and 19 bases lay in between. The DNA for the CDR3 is TGTGCCAGCTCCCTGGGGGGGCTAGGCACCTACGAGCAGTACTTC. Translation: CASSLGGLGTYEQYF. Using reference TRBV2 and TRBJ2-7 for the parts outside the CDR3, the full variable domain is EPEVTQTPSHQVTQMGQEVILRCVPISNHLYFYWYRQILGQKVEFLVSFYNNEISEKSEIFDDQFSVERPDGSNFTLKIRSTKLEDSAMYFCASSLGGLGTYEQYFGPGTRLTVT.

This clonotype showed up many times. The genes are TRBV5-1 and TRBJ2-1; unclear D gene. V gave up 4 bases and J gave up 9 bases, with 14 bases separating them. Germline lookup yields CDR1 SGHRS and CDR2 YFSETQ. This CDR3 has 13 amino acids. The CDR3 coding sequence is TGCGCCAGCAGCCCGCCCACATGGACTGAGCAGTTCTTC. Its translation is CASSPPTWTEQFF.

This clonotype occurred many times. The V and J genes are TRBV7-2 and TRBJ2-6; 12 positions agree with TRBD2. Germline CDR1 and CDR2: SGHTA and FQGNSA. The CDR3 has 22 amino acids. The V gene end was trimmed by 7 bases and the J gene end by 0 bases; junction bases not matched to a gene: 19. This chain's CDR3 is CASTQLAYRLAGDTSGANVLTF. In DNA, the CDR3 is TGTGCCAGCACCCAACTGGCTTACAGACTAGCGGGGGACACCTCTGGGGCCAACGTCCTGACTTTC. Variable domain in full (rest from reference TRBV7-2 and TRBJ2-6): GAGVSQSPSNKVTEKGKDVELRCDPISGHTALYWYRQSLGQGLEFLIYFQGNSAPDKSGLPSDRFSAERTGGSVSTLTIQRTQQEDSAVYLCASTQLAYRLAGDTSGANVLTFGAGSRLTVL.

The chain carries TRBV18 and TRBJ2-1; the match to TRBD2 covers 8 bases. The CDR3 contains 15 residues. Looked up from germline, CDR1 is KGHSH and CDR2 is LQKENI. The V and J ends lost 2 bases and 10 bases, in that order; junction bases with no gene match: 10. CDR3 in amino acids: CASSPKSGGPPEQFF. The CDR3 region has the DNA TGTGCCAGCTCACCAAAGAGCGGGGGCCCCCCCGAGCAGTTCTTC.

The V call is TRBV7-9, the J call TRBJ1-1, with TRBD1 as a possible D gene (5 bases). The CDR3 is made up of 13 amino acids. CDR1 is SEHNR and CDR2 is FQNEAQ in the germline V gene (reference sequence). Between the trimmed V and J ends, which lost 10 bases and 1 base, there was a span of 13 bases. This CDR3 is CATQPGTNTEAFF. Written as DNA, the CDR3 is TGTGCCACCCAGCCCGGGACGAACACTGAAGCTTTCTTT.

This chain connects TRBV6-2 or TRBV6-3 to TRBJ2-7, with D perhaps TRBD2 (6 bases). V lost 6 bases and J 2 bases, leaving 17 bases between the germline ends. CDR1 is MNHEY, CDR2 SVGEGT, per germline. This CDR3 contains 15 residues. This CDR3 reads CASSKTGTVTYEQYF. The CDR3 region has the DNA TGTGCCAGCAGCAAAACCGGGACTGTTACCTACGAGCAGTACTTC.

CDR3: CALGRDRRSSYEQYF. The CDR3 DNA follows: TGTGCCCTCGGACGGGACAGAAGAAGCTCCTACGAGCAGTACTTC. The chain is built from TRBV21-1 and TRBJ2-7; the table assigns TRBD1, which was not confirmed against the DNA. TRBV21-1 is termed a pseudogene. This CDR3 region has 15 residues.

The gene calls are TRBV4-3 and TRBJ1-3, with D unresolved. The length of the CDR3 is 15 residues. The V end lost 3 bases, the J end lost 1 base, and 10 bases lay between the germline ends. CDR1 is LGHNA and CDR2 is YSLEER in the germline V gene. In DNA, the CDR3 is TGCGCCAGCAGCCAGGGAGCAGGTTCTGGAAACACCATATATTTT. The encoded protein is CASSQGAGSGNTIYF.

CDR3 amino acids: CASSQDNGFYEQYF. CDR3 in DNA: TGTGCCAGCAGCCAAGATAACGGCTTCTACGAGCAGTACTTC. The chain uses TRBV3-1 and TRBJ2-7; D not resolved. The CDR3 spans 14 residues. V was pared by 0 bases and J by 3 bases, with 9 bases between. Per germline, CDR1 LGHDT and CDR2 YNNKEL (reference sequence).

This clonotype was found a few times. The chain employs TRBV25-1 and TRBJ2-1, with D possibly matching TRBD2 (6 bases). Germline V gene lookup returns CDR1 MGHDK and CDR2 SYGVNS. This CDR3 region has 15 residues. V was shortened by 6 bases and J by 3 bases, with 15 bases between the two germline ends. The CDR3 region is CASRGDWGSYNEQFF. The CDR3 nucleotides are TGTGCCAGCAGGGGGGACTGGGGAAGCTACAATGAGCAGTTCTTC.

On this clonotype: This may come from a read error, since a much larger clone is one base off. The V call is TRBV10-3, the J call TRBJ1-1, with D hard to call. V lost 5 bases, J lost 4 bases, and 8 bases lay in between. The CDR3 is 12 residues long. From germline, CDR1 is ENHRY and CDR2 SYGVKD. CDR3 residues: CAISSMGTEAFF. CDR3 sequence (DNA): TGTGCCATCAGTTCGATGGGCACTGAAGCTTTCTTT.

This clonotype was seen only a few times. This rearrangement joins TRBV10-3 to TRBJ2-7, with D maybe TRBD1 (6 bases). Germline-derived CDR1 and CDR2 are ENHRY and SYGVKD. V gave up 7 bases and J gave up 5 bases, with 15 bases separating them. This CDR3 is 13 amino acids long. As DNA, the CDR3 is TGTGCCATCATGCCGGGACATAGTGACGAGCAGTACTTC. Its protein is CAIMPGHSDEQYF.

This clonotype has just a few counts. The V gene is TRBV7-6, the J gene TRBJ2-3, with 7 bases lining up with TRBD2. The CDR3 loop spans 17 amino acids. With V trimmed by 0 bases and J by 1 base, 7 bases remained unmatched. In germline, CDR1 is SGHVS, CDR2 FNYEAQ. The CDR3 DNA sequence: TGTGCCAGCAGCTTAGCGGTCTTCCGGGGGGGCACAGATACGCAGTATTTT. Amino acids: CASSLAVFRGGTDTQYF.

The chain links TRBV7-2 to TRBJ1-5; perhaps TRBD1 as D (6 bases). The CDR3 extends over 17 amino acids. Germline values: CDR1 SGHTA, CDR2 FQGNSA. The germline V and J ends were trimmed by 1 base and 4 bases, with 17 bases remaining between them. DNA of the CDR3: TGTGCCAGCAGCTTAGGCGGGGGGCCTAACGGTAATCAGCCCCAGCATTTT. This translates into CASSLGGGPNGNQPQHF.

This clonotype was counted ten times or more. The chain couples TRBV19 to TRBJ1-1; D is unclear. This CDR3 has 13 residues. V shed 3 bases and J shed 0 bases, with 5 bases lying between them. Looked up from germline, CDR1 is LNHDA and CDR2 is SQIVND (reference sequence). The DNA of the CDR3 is TGTGCCAGTAGTATGTTGCTGAACACTGAAGCTTTCTTT. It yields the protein CASSMLLNTEAFF.

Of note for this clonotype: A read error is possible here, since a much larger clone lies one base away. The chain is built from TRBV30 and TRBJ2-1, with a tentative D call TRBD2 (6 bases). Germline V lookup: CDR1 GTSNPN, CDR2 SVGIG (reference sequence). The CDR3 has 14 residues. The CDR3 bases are TGTGCCTGGACCTACACTAGCTCCTACAATGAGCTGTTCTTC. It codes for CAWTYTSSYNELFF.

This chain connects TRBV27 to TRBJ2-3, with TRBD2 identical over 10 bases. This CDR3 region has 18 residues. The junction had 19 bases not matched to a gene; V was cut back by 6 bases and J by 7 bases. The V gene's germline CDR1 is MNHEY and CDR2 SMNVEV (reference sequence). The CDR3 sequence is CASRPGGPAGGPAHTQYF. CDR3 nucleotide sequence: TGTGCCAGCAGACCGGGGGGCCCAGCGGGAGGGCCTGCACATACGCAGTATTTT.

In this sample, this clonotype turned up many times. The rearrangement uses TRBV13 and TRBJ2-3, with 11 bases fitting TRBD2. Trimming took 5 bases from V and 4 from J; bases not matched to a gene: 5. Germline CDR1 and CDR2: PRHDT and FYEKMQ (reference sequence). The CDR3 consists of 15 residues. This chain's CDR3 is CASSPGLAGSDTQYF. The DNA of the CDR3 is TGTGCCAGCAGCCCCGGACTAGCGGGTTCAGATACGCAGTATTTT.

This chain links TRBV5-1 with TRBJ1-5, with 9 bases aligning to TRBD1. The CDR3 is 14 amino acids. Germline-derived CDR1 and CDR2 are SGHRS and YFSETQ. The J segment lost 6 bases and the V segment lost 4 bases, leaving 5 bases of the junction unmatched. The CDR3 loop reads CASSVGQGSQPQHF. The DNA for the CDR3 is TGCGCCAGCAGCGTGGGACAGGGTAGTCAGCCCCAGCATTTT.

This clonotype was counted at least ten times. CDR3: CASSPTEEYQETQYF. The CDR3 DNA sequence: TGTGCCAGCAGCCCTACGGAGGAATACCAAGAGACCCAGTACTTC. The chain recombines TRBV5-6 with TRBJ2-5; D possibly corresponds to TRBD2 (5 bases). Trimming took 4 bases from V and 0 from J, leaving 13 bases between them. The germline gives CDR1 SGHDT, CDR2 YYEEEE. The CDR3 contains 15 residues.

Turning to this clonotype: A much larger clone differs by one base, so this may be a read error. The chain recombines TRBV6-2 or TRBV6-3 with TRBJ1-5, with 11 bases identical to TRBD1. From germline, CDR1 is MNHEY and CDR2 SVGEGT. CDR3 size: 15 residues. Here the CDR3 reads CASGYSGQGDQPQHF. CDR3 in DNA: TGTGCCAGCGGTTACTCGGGACAGGGGGATCAGCCCCAGCATTTT.

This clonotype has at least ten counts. CDR3 residues: CASSLEAGGGSGANVLTF. Written as DNA, the CDR3 is TGCGCCAGCAGCTTGGAGGCAGGGGGCGGATCAGGGGCCAACGTCCTGACTTTC. This chain uses TRBV5-1 with TRBJ2-6; 8 bases are a match to TRBD1. The CDR3 sequence is 18 residues long. The V segment lost 0 bases and the J segment 4 bases; nucleotides outside the gene matches: 9. In germline, CDR1 is SGHRS, CDR2 YFSETQ.

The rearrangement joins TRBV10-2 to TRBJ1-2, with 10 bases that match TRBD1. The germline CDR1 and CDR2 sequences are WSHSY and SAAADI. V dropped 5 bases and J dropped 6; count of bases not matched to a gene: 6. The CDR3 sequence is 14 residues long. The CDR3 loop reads CASSSVGQGDGYTF. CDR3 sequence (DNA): TGCGCCAGCAGTTCCGTCGGACAGGGGGATGGCTACACCTTC.

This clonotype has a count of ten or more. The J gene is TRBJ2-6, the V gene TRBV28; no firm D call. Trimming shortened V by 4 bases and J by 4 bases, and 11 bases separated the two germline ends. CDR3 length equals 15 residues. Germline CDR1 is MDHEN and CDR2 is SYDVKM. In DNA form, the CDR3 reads TGTGCCAGCAGTTCAAGAGGTGGCGGGGCCAACGTCCTGACTTTC. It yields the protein CASSSRGGGANVLTF.

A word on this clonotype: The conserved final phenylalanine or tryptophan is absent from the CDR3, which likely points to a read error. The CDR3 coding sequence is TGCGCCAGCAGCCAAGCGATCACAGCAAACACTGAAGCTTTCTCT. Residues: CASSQAITANTEAFS. This chain uses TRBV4-1 with TRBJ1-1, with D uncertain. Germline CDR1 and CDR2: MGHRA and YSYEKL. V lost 1 base and J 2 bases, leaving 11 bases between the germline ends. This CDR3 is 15 amino acids long.

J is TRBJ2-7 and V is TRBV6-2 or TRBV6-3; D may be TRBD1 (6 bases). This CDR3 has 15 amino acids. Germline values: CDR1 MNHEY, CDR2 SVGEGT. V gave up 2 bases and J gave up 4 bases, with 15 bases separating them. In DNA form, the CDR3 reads TGTGCCAGCAGTTACGGGGACAATAAACAGTACGAGCAGTACTTC. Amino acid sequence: CASSYGDNKQYEQYF.

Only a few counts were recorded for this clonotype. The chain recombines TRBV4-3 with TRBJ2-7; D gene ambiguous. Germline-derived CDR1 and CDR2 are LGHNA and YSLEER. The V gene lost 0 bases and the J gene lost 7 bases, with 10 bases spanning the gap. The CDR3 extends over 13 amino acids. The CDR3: CASSQENTWEQYF. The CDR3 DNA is TGCGCCAGCAGCCAAGAAAATACGTGGGAGCAGTACTTC.